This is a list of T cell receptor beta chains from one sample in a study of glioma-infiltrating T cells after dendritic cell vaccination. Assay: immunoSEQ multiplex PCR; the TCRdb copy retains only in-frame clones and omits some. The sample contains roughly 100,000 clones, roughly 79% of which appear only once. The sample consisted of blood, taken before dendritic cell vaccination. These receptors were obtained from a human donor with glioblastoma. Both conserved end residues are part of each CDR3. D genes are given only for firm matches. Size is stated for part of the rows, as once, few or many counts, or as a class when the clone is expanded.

CDR3 protein: CASTGQFEAFF; CDR3 DNA: TGTGCCAGTACCGGACAGTTCGAAGCTTTCTTT; D gene: -; clone size: -; J gene: TRBJ1-1; V gene: TRBV19; CDR3 length: 11
CDR3 protein: CASSQDTGNTEAFF; CDR3 DNA: TGCGCCAGCAGCCAAGATACCGGGAACACTGAAGCTTTCTTT; D gene: -; clone size: few; J gene: TRBJ1-1; V gene: TRBV4-3; CDR3 length: 14
CDR3 protein: CASSRDRGLGNTIYF; CDR3 DNA: TGCGCCAGCAGCCGGGACAGGGGGCTTGGAAACACCATATATTTT; D gene: TRBD1; clone size: -; J gene: TRBJ1-3; V gene: TRBV10-1; CDR3 length: 15
CDR3 protein: CASSNAGDMTFEQYF; CDR3 DNA: TGTGCCAGCAGTAACGCCGGGGATATGACCTTCGAGCAGTACTTC; D gene: -; clone size: -; J gene: TRBJ2-7; V gene: TRBV7-9; CDR3 length: 15
CDR3 protein: CASSQDGTGEETQYF; CDR3 DNA: TGTGCCAGCAGCCAAGATGGGACAGGGGAAGAGACCCAGTACTTC; D gene: TRBD1; clone size: -; J gene: TRBJ2-5; V gene: TRBV4-2; CDR3 length: 15
CDR3 protein: CASSENRGGYEQYF; CDR3 DNA: TGCGCCAGCAGTGAAAACAGGGGTGGGTACGAGCAGTACTTC; D gene: TRBD1; clone size: -; J gene: TRBJ2-7; V gene: TRBV10-1; CDR3 length: 14
CDR3 protein: CASSIRLAGYNEQFF; CDR3 DNA: TGCGCCAGCAGCATTCGACTGGCGGGGTACAATGAGCAGTTCTTC; D gene: -; clone size: -; J gene: TRBJ2-1; V gene: TRBV5-1; CDR3 length: 15
CDR3 protein: CAISGAWDTEAFF; CDR3 DNA: TGTGCCATCAGTGGGGCATGGGACACTGAAGCTTTCTTT; D gene: -; clone size: few; J gene: TRBJ1-1; V gene: TRBV10-3; CDR3 length: 13
CDR3 protein: CSARDRESYEQYF; CDR3 DNA: TGCAGCGCCCGGGACAGGGAGAGTTACGAGCAGTACTTC; D gene: TRBD1; clone size: -; J gene: TRBJ2-7; V gene: TRBV29-1; CDR3 length: 13
CDR3 protein: CASSVSGGSETQYF; CDR3 DNA: TGTGCCAGCTCAGTTAGCGGGGGATCAGAGACCCAGTACTTC; D gene: TRBD2; clone size: few; J gene: TRBJ2-5; V gene: TRBV18; CDR3 length: 14
CDR3 protein: CASSAFSVGGDSYNEQFF; CDR3 DNA: TGTGCCAGCAGTGCCTTTAGCGTAGGGGGCGACTCCTACAATGAGCAGTTCTTC; D gene: TRBD1; clone size: -; J gene: TRBJ2-1; V gene: TRBV25-1; CDR3 length: 18
CDR3 protein: CASSQGGGGNQPQHF; CDR3 DNA: TGCGCCAGCAGCCAAGGAGGGGGCGGGAATCAGCCCCAGCATTTT; D gene: TRBD1; clone size: -; J gene: TRBJ1-5; V gene: TRBV4-1; CDR3 length: 15
CDR3 protein: CAWERERAYSGANVLTF; CDR3 DNA: TGTGCCTGGGAGAGGGAGAGGGCGTACTCTGGGGCCAACGTCCTGACTTTC; D gene: -; clone size: -; J gene: TRBJ2-6; V gene: TRBV30; CDR3 length: 17
CDR3 protein: CASSYSWGTEAFF; CDR3 DNA: TGTGCCAGCAGTTACTCCTGGGGCACCGAAGCTTTCTTT; D gene: -; clone size: -; J gene: TRBJ1-1; V gene: TRBV6-5; CDR3 length: 13
CDR3 protein: CASSLGVAGANVLTF; CDR3 DNA: TGCGCCAGCAGCTTGGGCGTAGCTGGGGCCAACGTCCTGACTTTC; D gene: -; clone size: -; J gene: TRBJ2-6; V gene: TRBV5-1; CDR3 length: 15
CDR3 protein: CAWSVGLTGDEVTEAFF; CDR3 DNA: TGTGCCTGGAGTGTGGGCCTGACAGGGGATGAAGTCACTGAAGCTTTCTTT; D gene: TRBD1; clone size: -; J gene: TRBJ1-1; V gene: TRBV30; CDR3 length: 17
CDR3 protein: CAWRLNPRLWRDTEAFF; CDR3 DNA: TGTGCCTGGAGACTCAACCCCCGACTTTGGAGGGACACTGAAGCTTTCTTT; D gene: -; clone size: -; J gene: TRBJ1-1; V gene: TRBV30; CDR3 length: 17
CDR3 protein: CASSLDRGARVLTF; CDR3 DNA: TGTGCCAGCAGCTTAGATCGCGGGGCTCGGGTCCTGACTTTC; D gene: -; clone size: -; J gene: TRBJ2-6; V gene: TRBV11-2; CDR3 length: 14
CDR3 protein: CASGLVRGNEQFF; CDR3 DNA: TGTGCTAGTGGTTTGGTACGGGGTAATGAGCAGTTCTTC; D gene: -; clone size: -; J gene: TRBJ2-1; V gene: TRBV12-5; CDR3 length: 13
CDR3 protein: CASTPRRGSYEQYF; CDR3 DNA: TGTGCCAGCACCCCAAGGAGGGGATCCTACGAGCAGTACTTC; D gene: -; clone size: -; J gene: TRBJ2-7; V gene: TRBV6-5; CDR3 length: 14
CDR3 protein: CASSEPTGRKGYTF; CDR3 DNA: TGTGCCAGCAGTGAGCCGACAGGGAGAAAGGGCTACACCTTC; D gene: TRBD1; clone size: -; J gene: TRBJ1-2; V gene: TRBV25-1; CDR3 length: 14
CDR3 protein: CASSHPPLAARGRYEQYF; CDR3 DNA: TGCGCCAGCAGCCACCCCCCCCTAGCGGCCCGCGGGCGCTACGAGCAGTACTTC; D gene: TRBD2; clone size: -; J gene: TRBJ2-7; V gene: TRBV5-1; CDR3 length: 18
CDR3 protein: CASSRKTGQEGATEAFF; CDR3 DNA: TGTGCCAGCAGTCGGAAGACAGGGCAAGAAGGGGCCACTGAAGCTTTCTTT; D gene: TRBD1; clone size: -; J gene: TRBJ1-1; V gene: TRBV5-4; CDR3 length: 17
CDR3 protein: CASSLGPSYEQYF; CDR3 DNA: TGTGCCAGCAGTTTGGGCCCCTCGTACGAGCAGTACTTC; D gene: -; clone size: -; J gene: TRBJ2-7; V gene: TRBV27; CDR3 length: 13
CDR3 protein: CASSQMGQGAGSDF; CDR3 DNA: TGCGCCAGCAGCCAAATGGGACAGGGGGCAGGATCGGACTTC; D gene: TRBD1; clone size: -; J gene: TRBJ2-7; V gene: TRBV4-1; CDR3 length: 14
CDR3 protein: CASSQGTGSTEAFF; CDR3 DNA: TGCGCCAGCAGCCAAGGGACAGGGTCCACTGAAGCTTTCTTT; D gene: TRBD1; clone size: -; J gene: TRBJ1-1; V gene: TRBV4-3; CDR3 length: 14
CDR3 protein: CASSYSLGTGDYEQYF; CDR3 DNA: TGTGCCAGCAGCTATTCTTTAGGGACAGGAGATTACGAGCAGTACTTC; D gene: TRBD1; clone size: -; J gene: TRBJ2-7; V gene: TRBV27; CDR3 length: 16
CDR3 protein: CASSLDHRLDGNQPQHF; CDR3 DNA: TGTGCCAGCAGCTTAGATCACAGGTTAGACGGCAATCAGCCCCAGCATTTT; D gene: -; clone size: -; J gene: TRBJ1-5; V gene: TRBV7-2; CDR3 length: 17
CDR3 protein: CASYRGRSLSTEAFF; CDR3 DNA: TGCGCCAGCTATAGGGGGCGCTCCCTATCAACTGAAGCTTTCTTT; D gene: TRBD1; clone size: -; J gene: TRBJ1-1; V gene: TRBV5-1; CDR3 length: 15
CDR3 protein: CASSSMKREAFF; CDR3 DNA: TGTGCCAGCAGCTCCATGAAGCGGGAGGCTTTCTTT; D gene: -; clone size: -; J gene: TRBJ1-1; V gene: TRBV11-2; CDR3 length: 12
CDR3 protein: CASSHTTGILYGNTIYF; CDR3 DNA: TGTGCCAGCAGCCACACTACAGGGATATTGTATGGAAACACCATATATTTT; D gene: -; clone size: few; J gene: TRBJ1-3; V gene: TRBV14; CDR3 length: 17
CDR3 protein: CASSEGGTGRNEQFF; CDR3 DNA: TGTGCCAGCAGCGAGGGGGGGACAGGGAGGAATGAGCAGTTCTTC; D gene: TRBD1; clone size: -; J gene: TRBJ2-1; V gene: TRBV9; CDR3 length: 15
CDR3 protein: CASSVREVDSPLHF; CDR3 DNA: TGTGCCAGCAGTGTCCGGGAAGTGGATTCACCCCTCCACTTT; D gene: -; clone size: -; J gene: TRBJ1-6; V gene: TRBV27; CDR3 length: 14
CDR3 protein: CASRLSGDEQFF; CDR3 DNA: TGTGCCAGCAGACTAAGCGGCGATGAGCAGTTCTTC; D gene: -; clone size: -; J gene: TRBJ2-1; V gene: TRBV7-9; CDR3 length: 12
CDR3 protein: CASSLDTYGYTF; CDR3 DNA: TGTGCCAGCAGCTTGGACACCTATGGCTACACCTTC; D gene: -; clone size: -; J gene: TRBJ1-2; V gene: TRBV5-4; CDR3 length: 12
CDR3 protein: CASSEFASAIYEQYF; CDR3 DNA: TGTGCCAGCAGTGAATTCGCCAGCGCAATATACGAGCAGTACTTC; D gene: -; clone size: -; J gene: TRBJ2-7; V gene: TRBV6-1; CDR3 length: 15
CDR3 protein: CASSGTGGTDTQYF; CDR3 DNA: TGTGCCAGCAGCGGGACAGGGGGCACAGATACGCAGTATTTT; D gene: TRBD1; clone size: -; J gene: TRBJ2-3; V gene: TRBV6-4; CDR3 length: 14
CDR3 protein: CATSRDKNTDTQYF; CDR3 DNA: TGTGCCACCAGCAGAGACAAAAACACAGATACGCAGTATTTT; D gene: -; clone size: -; J gene: TRBJ2-3; V gene: TRBV15; CDR3 length: 14
CDR3 protein: CASSDGHRTDTQYF; CDR3 DNA: TGTGCCAGCAGTGATGGACATCGCACAGATACGCAGTATTTT; D gene: -; clone size: -; J gene: TRBJ2-3; V gene: TRBV6-4; CDR3 length: 14
CDR3 protein: CASSLDMNTEAFF; CDR3 DNA: TGTGCCAGCAGCTTGGACATGAACACTGAAGCTTTCTTT; D gene: -; clone size: -; J gene: TRBJ1-1; V gene: TRBV13; CDR3 length: 13
CDR3 protein: CASSPNAGVSYGYTF; CDR3 DNA: TGCGCCAGCAGCCCAAACGCCGGGGTATCCTATGGCTACACCTTC; D gene: -; clone size: -; J gene: TRBJ1-2; V gene: TRBV4-1; CDR3 length: 15
CDR3 protein: CASSPGGTSGANVLTF; CDR3 DNA: TGCGCCAGCAGCCCGGGAGGGACCTCTGGGGCCAACGTCCTGACTTTC; D gene: TRBD2; clone size: -; J gene: TRBJ2-6; V gene: TRBV4-3; CDR3 length: 16